The entry below describes one T cell receptor beta chain. Its recognized antigen is unknown. Base-call qualities are not available, and no considerably larger clone is one nucleotide away. Library construction relied on the immunoSEQ multiplex PCR assay. For TCR sequencing, RNA was extracted from every sample and reverse transcribed into cDNA to serve as template. SuperScript III was used for first-strand cDNA synthesis, primed with a 2:1 mix of oligo-dT and random hexamers. A synthetic immune receptor repertoire was used to assess amplification bias, and residual bias was removed computationally. Turning to the authors' computational methods: Raw reads were preprocessed for error removal, and CDR3 was defined according to IMGT conventions as running from the conserved cysteine to phenylalanine. Clonality was computed as 1 minus the Shannon entropy, with the entropy normalized by log2 of the number of productive unique TCRs. Whether scalp clones were CD4 or CD8 was inferred by matching scalp TCRbeta sequences against CD4 and CD8 repertoires sorted from blood. TCRdb holds this immuneACCESS table with in-frame rearrangements only. Some clones are missing; in checked studies, unresolved V genes explain under half, and the rest has no known cause. For V, J and clone size, that table is used; D and trimming come from the DNA. The sample yields around 150,000 clones; 65% to 90% were counted once. Of the sample, 20% to 25% falls within the top ten clones.

This record belongs to a study of CD8+ T cells in alopecia areata (dated by TCRdb to 2016 to 2018). Regarding the research as a whole: Treated patients were enrolled in an open-label pilot trial of oral tofacitinib, 5 to 10 mg twice daily, for moderate-to-severe alopecia areata. The study used high-throughput TCRbeta sequencing to examine T cell clonal expansion in alopecia areata, in both the C3H/HeJ mouse model and human patients. Biopsies were taken from tofacitinib-treated patients at baseline and again at 4 and 24 weeks into treatment, and several of those patients also had a later scalp biopsy. Scalp tissue and sorted CD4+ and CD8+ peripheral blood T cells from patchy and totalis/universalis alopecia areata patients and from healthy controls were covered by human TCRbeta sequencing. For the treated patients, the SALT score, which quantifies what percentage of scalp surface area is affected, served as the measure of disease severity. TCRbeta CDR3 regions were amplified by immunoSEQ multiplex PCR with 35 Vbeta forward and 13 Jbeta reverse primers. The RNA source kit depended on sample type: the PAXgene miRNA kit for fixed scalp, the miRNeasy kit for PBMCs, and the RNeasy kit for mouse skin. Scalp clonality was compared across normal scalp (n=4), patchy alopecia areata scalp (n=8), and alopecia totalis/universalis scalp (n=8). Tofacitinib was administered for 6 to 18 months, and 6 months of follow-up off drug were then conducted to assess delayed response and recurrence.

The label giving this sample's time point can be read as: approximately 4 weeks on oral tofacitinib. What this sample's treatment or condition label stands for: oral pan-JAK inhibitor, 5-10 mg twice daily. Lesional scalp punch biopsies and peripheral blood were collected from alopecia areata patients. PBMCs were separated by density centrifugation and stained for CD3, CD4 and CD8, after which CD4+ and CD8+ T cells were sorted on a FACSAria. Findings and caveats that apply to the study as a whole: Because the treated cohort was small and included a single nonresponder, larger studies are needed to assess links between baseline CD8+ expansion and response. Many expanded lesional clones were found to persist in scalp and blood during tofacitinib treatment, and relapse after treatment cessation may be partly explained by this persistence. Lesional scalp, especially in alopecia totalis/universalis, showed higher clonality and more expanded CD8+ clones than normal scalp, suggesting antigenic drive. Tofacitinib significantly decreased scalp clonality and the number of expanded CD8+ clones among the top 100 scalp clones. Scalp TCR repertoire analysis is complicated because resident alphabeta T cells in normal human skin are also sequenced, whereas mouse skin is dominated by gammadelta T cells. TCR sequences shared between patients were less clear than in mice, possibly partly because of HLA diversity in the patient population.

The TCR sequence derives from a human donor with alopecia areata. The source was CD8+ T cells sorted from blood, collected at week 4, from a patient treated with tofacitinib.

The CDR3 has the sequence CAWSVYSGGEQFF. The nucleotide sequence reads TGTGCCTGGAGTGTATACTCCGGGGGTGAGCAGTTCTTC. The rearrangement combines TRBV30 with TRBJ2-1; the D region possibly corresponds to TRBD2 (6 bases align). Its CDR3 holds 13 amino acids, cysteine through phenylalanine. CDR3 DNA only is kept here, 39 bases in frame from base 1. Via the germline V gene (reference sequence), CDR1 is GTSNPN and CDR2 SVGIG. V is pared back by 0 bases and J by 9 bases, with 12 bases lying between the germline termini. The variable domain in full, with residues beyond the CDR3 obtained from the reference TRBV30 and TRBJ2-1 genes, is SQTIHQWPATLVQPVGSPLSLECTVEGTSNPNLYWYRQAAGRGLQLLFYSVGIGQISSEVPQNLSASRPQDRQFILSSKKLLLSDSGFYLCAWSVYSGGEQFFGPGTRLTVL.